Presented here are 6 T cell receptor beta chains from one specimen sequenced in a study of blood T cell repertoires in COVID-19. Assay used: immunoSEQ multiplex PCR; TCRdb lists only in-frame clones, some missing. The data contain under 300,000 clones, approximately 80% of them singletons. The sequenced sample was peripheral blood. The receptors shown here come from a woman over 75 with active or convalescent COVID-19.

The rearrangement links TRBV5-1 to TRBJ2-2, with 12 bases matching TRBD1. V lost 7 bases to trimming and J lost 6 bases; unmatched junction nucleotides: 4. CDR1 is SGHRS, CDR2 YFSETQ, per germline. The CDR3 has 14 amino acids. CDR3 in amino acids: CASGGQGASGELFF. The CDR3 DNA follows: TGCGCCAGCGGGGGACAGGGGGCCTCCGGGGAGCTGTTTTTT.

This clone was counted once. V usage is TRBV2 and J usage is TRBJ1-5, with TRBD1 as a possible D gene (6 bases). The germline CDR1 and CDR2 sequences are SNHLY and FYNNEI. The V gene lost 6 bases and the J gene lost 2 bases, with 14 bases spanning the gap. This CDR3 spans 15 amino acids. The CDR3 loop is CASSFAGTRNQPQHF. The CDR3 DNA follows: TGTGCCAGCAGCTTCGCTGGGACACGCAATCAGCCCCAGCATTTT.

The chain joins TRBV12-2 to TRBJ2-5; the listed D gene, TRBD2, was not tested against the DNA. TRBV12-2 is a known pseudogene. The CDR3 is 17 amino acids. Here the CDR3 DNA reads TGTGCAAGTCGCCACAACCGACTAGGTTTGGGGCAAGAGACCCAGTACTTC. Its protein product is CASRHNRLGLGQETQYF.

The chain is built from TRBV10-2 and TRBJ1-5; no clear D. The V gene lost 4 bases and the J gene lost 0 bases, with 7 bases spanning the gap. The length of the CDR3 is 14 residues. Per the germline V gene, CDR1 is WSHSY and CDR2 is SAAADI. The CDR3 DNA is TGCGCCAGCAGTGTTACAGTTAGCAATCAGCCCCAGCATTTT. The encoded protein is CASSVTVSNQPQHF.

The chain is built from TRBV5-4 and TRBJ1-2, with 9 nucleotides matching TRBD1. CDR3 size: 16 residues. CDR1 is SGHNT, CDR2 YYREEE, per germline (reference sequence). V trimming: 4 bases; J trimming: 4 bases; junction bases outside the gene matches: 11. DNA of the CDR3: TGTGCCAGCAGCCAGGGGGGGGGACAGGGAATCTATGGCTACACCTTC. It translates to CASSQGGGQGIYGYTF.

This chain's CDR3 is CATSSQRIGAGDGYTF. CDR3 bases: TGTGCCACCAGCAGTCAAAGGATTGGGGCAGGGGATGGCTACACCTTC. The gene calls are TRBV15 and TRBJ1-2; D may be TRBD1 (6 bases). V lost 3 bases to trimming and J lost 6 bases, with 20 bases between them. The CDR3 is 16 amino acids. The germline CDR1 and CDR2 sequences are LNHNV and YYDKDF (reference sequence).